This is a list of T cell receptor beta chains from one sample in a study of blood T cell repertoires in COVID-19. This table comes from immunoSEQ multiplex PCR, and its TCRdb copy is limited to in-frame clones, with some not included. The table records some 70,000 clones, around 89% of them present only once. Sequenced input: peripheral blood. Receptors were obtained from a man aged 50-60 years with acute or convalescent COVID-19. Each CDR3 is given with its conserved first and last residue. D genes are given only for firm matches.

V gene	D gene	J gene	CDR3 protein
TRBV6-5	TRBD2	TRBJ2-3	CASAPLSPSGTQYF
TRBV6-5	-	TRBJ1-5	CASKPGNSNQPQHF
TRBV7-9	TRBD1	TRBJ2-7	CASSSRDRGSEQYF
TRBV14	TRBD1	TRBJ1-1	CATDRGGSTEAFF
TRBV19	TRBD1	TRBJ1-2	CASSGTGGGGGYTF
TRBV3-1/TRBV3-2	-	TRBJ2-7	CASSKSGLHYEQYF
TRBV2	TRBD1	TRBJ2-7	CASSLRQGAGEQYF
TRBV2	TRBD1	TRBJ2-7	CACPGTGGDEQYF
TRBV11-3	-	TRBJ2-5	CASSLGRVQETQYF
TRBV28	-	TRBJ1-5	CASKPGGQPQHF
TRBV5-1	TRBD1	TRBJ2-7	CASSSPGQGIYEQYF
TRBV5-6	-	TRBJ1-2	CASSLYGAGGYGYTF
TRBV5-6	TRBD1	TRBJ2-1	CASSLGQGAYEQFF
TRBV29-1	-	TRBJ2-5	CSVPMTKTQYF
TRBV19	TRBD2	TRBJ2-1	CASSIGGRGGNEQFF
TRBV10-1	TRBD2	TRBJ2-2	CASSDASGSPGELFF
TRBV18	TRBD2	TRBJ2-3	CASSKTSGRAGDTQYF
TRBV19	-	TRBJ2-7	CASSSTGTSYEQYF
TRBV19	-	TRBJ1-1	CASNWKGAMNTEAFF
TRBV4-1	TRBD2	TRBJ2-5	CASSQAPRLAGVIETQYF
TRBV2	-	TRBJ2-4	CASTPRVAKNIQYF
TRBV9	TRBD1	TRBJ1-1	CASSTRQGEAFF
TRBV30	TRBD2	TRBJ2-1	CAWSPGLLNNEQFF
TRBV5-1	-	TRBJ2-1	CASSLVPGFSYNEQFF
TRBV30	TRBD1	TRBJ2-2	CAWVRDSITGELFF
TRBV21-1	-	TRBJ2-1	CASSKRGFSSGTTYNEQFF
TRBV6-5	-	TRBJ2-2	CASSYGGSPPGELFF
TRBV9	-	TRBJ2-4	CASSVGGAKNIQYF
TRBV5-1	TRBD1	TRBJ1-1	CASVGQGPAEGAFF
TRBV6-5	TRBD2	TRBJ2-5	CASSYWGGADQETQYF
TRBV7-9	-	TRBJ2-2	CASSGPKRGEANTGELFF
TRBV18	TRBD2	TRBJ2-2	CASSLRTSGDTGELFF
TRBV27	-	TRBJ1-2	CASTMGEGLGYTF
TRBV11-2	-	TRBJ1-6	CASSLVRSNSPLHF
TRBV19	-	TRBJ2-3	CASSPRLATDTQYF
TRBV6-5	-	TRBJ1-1	CASNTRGSGNTEAFF
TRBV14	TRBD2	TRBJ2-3	CASSQDRTRFTDTQYF